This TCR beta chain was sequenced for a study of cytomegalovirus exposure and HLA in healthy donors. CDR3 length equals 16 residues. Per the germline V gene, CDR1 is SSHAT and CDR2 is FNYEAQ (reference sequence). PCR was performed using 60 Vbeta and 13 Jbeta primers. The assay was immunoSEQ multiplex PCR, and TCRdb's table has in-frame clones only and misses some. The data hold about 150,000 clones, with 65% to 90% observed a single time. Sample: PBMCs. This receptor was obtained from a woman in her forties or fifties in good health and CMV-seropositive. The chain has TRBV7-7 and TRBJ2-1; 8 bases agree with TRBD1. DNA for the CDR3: TGTGCTAGCTCTCTCGGGCAGGGGGCGCAAGGTGGGGGTCTGTTCTTC. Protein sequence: CASSLGQGAQGGGLFF.